A single sample is the source of the 9 T cell receptor beta chains below, sequenced in a study of radiation and T cells in renal cell carcinoma (dated by TCRdb to the early 2020s). Read against the paper, the sample's time point label means: blood 4 weeks post-SBRT, at nephrectomy. The treatment or condition label, as the study defines it: 15 Gy SBRT to primary tumor, nephrectomy 4 weeks later. Library construction relied on the immunoSEQ multiplex PCR assay. TCRdb stores this immuneACCESS table with in-frame sequences only. Part of the clones is absent; in the studies checked, under half of the shortfall reflects unresolved V genes, and no reason is known for the rest. The table for this sample lists about 78,000 clones; approximately 90% of them were counted only once. The ten largest make up 5.5% to 7% of the sample. The source was blood, collected from a patient whose treatment included radiotherapy and nephrectomy. Receptors were obtained from a woman in her 70s with renal cell carcinoma.

A word on this clone: The identical CDR3 is also encoded by other nucleotide sequences in the sample. This chain connects TRBV5-1 to TRBJ1-1; a weak D match, TRBD1 (6 bases). V lost 0 bases, J lost 4 bases, and 10 bases lay in between. The CDR3 has 14 amino acids. Germline V gives CDR1 SGHRS, CDR2 YFSETQ. CDR3 bases: TGCGCCAGCAGCTTGGAGACAGGAGGCACTGAAGCTTTCTTT. It translates to CASSLETGGTEAFF.

CDR3 DNA sequence: TGTGCCAGCAGCGAAAGCGGGACGGCCTACGAGCAGTACTTC. Translated, it gives CASSESGTAYEQYF. The chain links TRBV6-5 to TRBJ2-7; 7 bases agree with TRBD2. From germline, CDR1 is MNHEY and CDR2 SVGAGI. The CDR3 length is 14 residues. V dropped 6 bases and J dropped 2; count of bases not matched to a gene: 7.

The gene calls are TRBV6-1 and TRBJ2-5; TRBD2 might be the D (6 bases). CDR1 MNHNS and CDR2 SASEGT come from the germline V gene. V was shortened by 6 bases and J by 3 bases, with 17 bases between the two germline ends. CDR3 length: 15 amino acids. CDR3 in amino acids: CASSLGLAGKETQYF. The CDR3 DNA reads TGTGCCAGCAGCCTGGGGCTGGCGGGGAAAGAGACCCAGTACTTC.

The CDR3 coding sequence is TGTGCCAGCAGTGCCACCCCCTCTATTCCCGTCCAAGAGACCCAGTACTTC. It is translated as CASSATPSIPVQETQYF. The chain links TRBV27 to TRBJ2-5; D is unclear. The CDR3 is 17 residues long. Trimming pared 5 bases from V and 1 base from J, leaving 20 bases between. The germline gives CDR1 MNHEY, CDR2 SMNVEV (reference sequence).

A word on this clone: The sample holds other DNA sequences that translate to the same CDR3. The CDR3 DNA is TGTGCCAGCTCACCCGATGGCAATCAGCCCCAGCATTTT. Amino acid sequence: CASSPDGNQPQHF. The V call is TRBV18, the J call TRBJ1-5, with D uncertain. V shed 3 bases and J shed 2 bases, with 5 bases lying between them. This CDR3 is built from 13 residues. The V gene's germline CDR1 is KGHSH and CDR2 LQKENI.

This clone turned up a few times. The chain links TRBV7-2 to TRBJ1-1; 7 bases are shared with TRBD1. The trim removed 6 bases at V and 3 bases at J, leaving 4 bases unmatched. The CDR3 covers 13 residues. CDR1 is SGHTA, CDR2 FQGNSA, per germline. The CDR3 reads CASSSDRDTEAFF. The DNA for the CDR3 is TGTGCCAGCAGTTCCGACAGGGACACTGAAGCTTTCTTT.

The chain joins TRBV19 to TRBJ2-7; D is undetermined. Germline V gene sequence: CDR1 LNHDA, CDR2 SQIVND (reference sequence). The CDR3 spans 14 residues. Deletions cut 3 bases from V and 0 bases from J, with 9 bases between. CDR3 residues: CASSITGSSYEQYF. The CDR3 DNA reads as TGTGCCAGTAGTATCACCGGTTCCTCCTACGAGCAGTACTTC.

The chain uses TRBV15 and TRBJ1-2; the D gene is possibly TRBD1 (6 bases). The V end lost 1 base, the J end lost 1 base, and 16 bases lay between the germline ends. The CDR3 spans 17 residues. The germline V gene encodes CDR1 LNHNV and CDR2 YYDKDF (reference sequence). The CDR3 DNA follows: TGTGCCACCAGCAGAGGGGGGCTCGGCAGGGATAACTATGGCTACACCTTC. Protein product: CATSRGGLGRDNYGYTF. The full variable domain, in which reference TRBV15 and TRBJ1-2 provide the parts outside the CDR3, is DAMVIQNPRYQVTQFGKPVTLSCSQTLNHNVMYWYQQKSSQAPKLLFHYYDKDFNNEADTPDNFQSRRPNTSFCFLDIRSPGLGDTAMYLCATSRGGLGRDNYGYTFGSGTRLTVV.

This chain joins TRBV19 and TRBJ1-4; perhaps TRBD1 as D (5 bases). The CDR3 is 15 residues long. Trimming took 8 bases from V and 0 from J, leaving 13 bases between them. Germline CDR1 and CDR2: LNHDA and SQIVND (reference sequence). CDR3 protein: CASRTGTSTNEKLFF. CDR3 nucleotide sequence: TGTGCCAGTCGTACAGGAACCTCAACTAATGAAAAACTGTTTTTT.